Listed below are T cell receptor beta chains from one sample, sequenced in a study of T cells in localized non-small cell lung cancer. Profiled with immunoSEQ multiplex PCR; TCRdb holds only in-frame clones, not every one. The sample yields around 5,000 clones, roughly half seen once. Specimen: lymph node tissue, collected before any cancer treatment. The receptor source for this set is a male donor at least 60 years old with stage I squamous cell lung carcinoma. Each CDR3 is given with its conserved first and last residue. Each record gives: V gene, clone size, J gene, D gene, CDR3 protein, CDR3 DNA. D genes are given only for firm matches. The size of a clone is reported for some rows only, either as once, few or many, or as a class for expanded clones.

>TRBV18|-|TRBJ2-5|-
CASSPEWRTQYF
TGTGCCAGCTCACCCGAATGGAGGACCCAGTACTTC
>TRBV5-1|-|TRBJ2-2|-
CASSLQRNTGELFF
TGCGCCAGCAGCTTGCAGCGGAACACCGGGGAGCTGTTTTTT
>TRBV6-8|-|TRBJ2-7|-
CASSRSGQTYEQYF
TGTGCCAGCAGTCGTTCTGGACAGACCTACGAGCAGTACTTC
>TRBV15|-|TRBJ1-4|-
CATSRWGATNEKLFF
TGTGCCACCAGCAGATGGGGCGCCACTAATGAAAAACTGTTTTTT
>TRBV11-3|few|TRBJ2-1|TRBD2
CASSPGTRGAKNEQFF
TGTGCCAGCAGCCCCGGGACTAGGGGGGCTAAGAATGAGCAGTTCTTC
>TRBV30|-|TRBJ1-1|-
CAWSVRFLVGNTEAFF
TGTGCCTGGAGTGTAAGGTTTCTGGTCGGGAACACTGAAGCTTTCTTT
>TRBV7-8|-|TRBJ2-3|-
CASSTATTSTDTQYF
TGTGCCAGCAGCACAGCCACTACTAGCACAGATACGCAGTATTTT
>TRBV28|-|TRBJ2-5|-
CASTLGDPQETQYF
TGTGCCAGCACCCTGGGGGACCCTCAAGAGACCCAGTACTTC
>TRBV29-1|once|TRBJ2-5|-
CSACREQETQYF
TGCAGCGCCTGCAGGGAACAAGAGACCCAGTACTTC
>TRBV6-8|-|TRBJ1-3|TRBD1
CASNNLGTDGNTIYF
TGTGCCAGCAATAACCTTGGGACAGATGGAAACACCATATATTTT
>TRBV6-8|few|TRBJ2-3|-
CASSYFVIDSVQYF
TGTGCTAGCAGTTACTTCGTCATCGATAGTGTGCAGTATTTT
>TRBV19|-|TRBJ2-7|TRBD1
CASSPDRVSEQYF
TGTGCCAGTAGCCCGGACAGGGTATCTGAGCAGTACTTC
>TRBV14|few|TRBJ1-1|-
CASSLSGLPNTEAFF
TGTGCCAGCAGCCTTTCAGGGCTACCGAACACTGAAGCTTTCTTT
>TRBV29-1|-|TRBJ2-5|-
CSVRPGTEETQYF
TGCAGCGTCCGACCCGGGACGGAAGAGACCCAGTACTTC
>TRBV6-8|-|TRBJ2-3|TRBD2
CASSYFGTGGQKDTQYF
TGTGCCAGCAGTTACTTCGGGACGGGAGGGCAAAAAGATACGCAGTATTTT
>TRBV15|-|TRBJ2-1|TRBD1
CATSIGQGAFYEQFF
TGTGCCACCAGCATCGGACAGGGGGCGTTCTATGAGCAGTTCTTC
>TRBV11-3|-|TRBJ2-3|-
CASSLSPTLGDTQYF
TGTGCCAGCAGCCTCAGCCCCACCTTGGGGGATACGCAGTATTTT
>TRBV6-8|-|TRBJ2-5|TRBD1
CAIRGTGGHQETQYF
TGTGCCATCAGGGGGACAGGGGGACACCAAGAGACCCAGTACTTC
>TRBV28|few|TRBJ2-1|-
CASRRSSYNEQFF
TGTGCCAGCAGGCGAAGCTCCTACAATGAGCAGTTCTTC
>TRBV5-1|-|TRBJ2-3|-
CASSEFRVKSSVDTQYF
TGCGCCAGCAGCGAATTCCGGGTCAAATCGTCTGTAGATACGCAGTATTTT
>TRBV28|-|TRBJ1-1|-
CASSGGHTEAFF
TGTGCCTCTAGTGGGGGCCACACTGAAGCTTTCTTT
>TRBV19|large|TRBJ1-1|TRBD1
CASSGQVNTEAFF
TGTGCCAGTAGTGGACAGGTGAACACTGAAGCTTTCTTT